A selection of T cell receptor beta chains follows, all from one sample in a study of OX40 agonist ivuxolimab in advanced cancers. TCRdb's table, derived via immunoSEQ multiplex PCR, lists solely in-frame clones and lacks some. The sample lists approximately 3,400 clones; over 80% were seen once. The starting material was CD4+ or CD8+ T cells sorted from blood, obtained in a trial of the OX40 agonist ivuxolimab. These receptor sequences come from an adult with an advanced solid tumor such as melanoma, head and neck, liver or kidney cancer. CDR3s include the opening cysteine and the closing phenylalanine or tryptophan. Each record gives: J gene, D gene, V gene, clone size, CDR3 DNA, CDR3 protein. The D gene is left open where the match is weak. Size is stated for part of the rows, as once, few or many counts, or as a class when the clone is expanded.

TRBJ1-3,TRBD1,TRBV5-5,once,TGTGCCAGCAGAGACGGACAGGGGGGAGGAAACACCATATATTTT,CASRDGQGGGNTIYF
TRBJ1-1,TRBD1,TRBV6-5,.,TGTGCCAGCAGCAGGACAGGGGGCCCGTCTGAAGCTTTCTTT,CASSRTGGPSEAFF
TRBJ2-7,.,TRBV5-3,once,TGTGCCACCCCGCACGGTTTGGGGGGTGCATCCTACGAGCAGTACTTC,CATPHGLGGASYEQYF
TRBJ2-7,.,TRBV6-1,large,TGTGCCAGCAGTGGTCACTTGATCGGCTACGAGCAGTACTTC,CASSGHLIGYEQYF
TRBJ1-2,.,TRBV6-1,.,TGTGCCAGCAGTGCCACGGAAGGCGGGGGGCGCTTTAATGGCTACACCTTC,CASSATEGGGRFNGYTF
TRBJ2-7,TRBD1,TRBV28,once,TGTGCCAGCAGTTTGGGGACAGGCTCCTACGAGCAGTACTTC,CASSLGTGSYEQYF
TRBJ2-7,TRBD1,TRBV15,.,TGTGCCACCAGCAGCGACAGGGAGAGTCACGAGCAGTACTTC,CATSSDRESHEQYF
TRBJ2-2,TRBD2,TRBV11-2,.,TGTGCCAGCAGCTTATCCTGGAGCGGGAGACCCCCCGGGGAGCTGTTTTTT,CASSLSWSGRPPGELFF
TRBJ2-2,.,TRBV27,.,TGTGCCAGCAGTTCCTCCGGGGAGCTGTTTTTT,CASSSSGELFF
TRBJ2-3,.,TRBV27,once,TGTGCCAGCAGTTCTCCTCTCACAGATACGCAGTATTTT,CASSSPLTDTQYF
TRBJ1-1,.,TRBV28,large,TGTGCCAGCAGTTTAGGGACGGTGAACACTGAAGCTTTCTTT,CASSLGTVNTEAFF
TRBJ2-2,TRBD2,TRBV11-2,.,TGTGCCACCGTAAGCGGGAGTATACCGACCGGGGAGCTGTTTTTT,CATVSGSIPTGELFF